This T cell receptor (beta chain) came from a study of blood T cell repertoires in COVID-19. For the study at large: Specimens from acute and convalescent COVID-19 originated in the United States, Italy and Spain.

In the authors' methods: Amplification from reference gene primers served as the basis for estimated nucleated cell counts. Libraries were prepared by immunoSEQ multiplex PCR; TCRdb keeps only in-frame clonotypes and omits some of them. D and trimming were read from the DNA, whereas the V and J calls and clone size are those reported in that table. Of roughly 88,000 clones in the sample, roughly 76% were seen once. The CDR3 extends over 14 amino acids. Germline V lookup: CDR1 SGDLS, CDR2 YYNGEE. V lost 4 bases and J 8 bases, leaving 18 bases between the germline ends. The sequencing sample was made of peripheral blood. The clonotype comes from a woman aged 80 or over with active or convalescent COVID-19. The chain carries TRBV9 and TRBJ1-2; tentative D call: TRBD1 (6 bases). The CDR3 coding sequence is TGTGCCAGCAGCACTCTAACGGGGGGCGAGGGCTACACCTTC. It encodes CASSTLTGGEGYTF.